The source of this TCR beta chain is a study of tumor-infiltrating lymphocytes in primary liver carcinoma. Bulk tissue was left unsorted, and RNA and DNA were co-extracted from about 19-30 mg of it. There were only treatment-naive patients, all with chronic HBV infection. Notes on the study in general: Tumor specimens were characterized by a significantly higher top-250-clone fraction than blood (p = 0.039).

Trimming took off 1 base at V and 6 bases at J, with 18 bases between the two ends. In germline, CDR1 is DFQATT, CDR2 SNEGSKA (reference sequence). The length of the CDR3 is 15 residues. As regards this clonotype: The target antigen is unknown.

With approximately 470 ng total RNA as template and a constant-region primer, TCR beta cDNA was made. Libraries covering TCR beta were generated through three nested multiplex PCR rounds (using a slightly modified ARM-PCR). Amplification in the first two PCR rounds was performed using TRBV1-TRBV30 forward primers and a C-beta reverse primer for approximately 10 cycles each. TCRdb fed the multiplex PCR reads into MiXCR, producing one record per CDR3 protein. The sample carries 84,000 or so distinct CDR3 sequences, more than 65% recorded once. The TCR sequence derives from a man between 35 and 55 years old with primary liver carcinoma and hepatitis B virus infection. The chain is built from TRBV20-1 and TRBJ2-5; unclear D gene. The sequenced sample consisted of liver tumor tissue from sampling region 1. As for subset: tumor region T1, superior pole. CDR3 residues: CSARAARQPIKTQYF. The CDR3 DNA follows: TGCAGTGCTAGAGCGGCAAGGCAACCGATAAAGACCCAGTACTTC.